A single sample is the source of the 13 T cell receptor beta chains below, sequenced in a study of blood T cell repertoires in COVID-19. The protocol was immunoSEQ multiplex PCR, while the TCRdb copy is restricted to in-frame clones and leaves out a portion. The repertoire includes around 240,000 clones, 86% of them detected once, and about 3% sits in the top ten. The sample comprised peripheral blood. The source is a woman aged 25 to 45 who had recovered from COVID-19.

The chain combines TRBV21-1 with TRBJ2-1; the D call in the table, TRBD2, was not verified against the DNA. TRBV21-1 is tagged as a pseudogene. This CDR3 comprises 14 residues. The CDR3 loop reads CASTFAGGLAEQFF. As DNA, the CDR3 is TGTGCCAGCACATTTGCGGGGGGCCTGGCCGAGCAGTTCTTC.

The rearrangement joins TRBV6-5 to TRBJ1-6, with TRBD1 matching 8 bases. Germline values: CDR1 MNHEY, CDR2 SVGAGI. After removal of 8 bases from V and 4 bases from J, the junction contained 7 bases not matched to a gene. The CDR3 consists of 15 residues. CDR3 loop: CASQDRAGYNSPLHF. The CDR3 DNA reads TGTGCCAGCCAGGACAGGGCGGGGTATAATTCACCCCTCCACTTT.

The chain couples TRBV27 to TRBJ2-1; TRBD1 agrees at 7 bases. V gave up 2 bases and J gave up 9 bases; unmatched junction bases: 7. The V gene's germline CDR1 is MNHEY and CDR2 SMNVEV (reference sequence). This CDR3 has 14 residues. CDR3: CASSLGRGPGEQFF. In DNA, the CDR3 is TGTGCCAGCAGTTTAGGAAGGGGGCCTGGTGAGCAGTTCTTC.

This clone showed up just once. The chain carries TRBV6-1 and TRBJ2-1; D unresolved. Trimming shortened V by 1 base and J by 4 bases, and 11 bases separated the two germline ends. This CDR3 is built from 15 residues. Germline-derived CDR1 and CDR2 are MNHNS and SASEGT. CDR3 sequence: CASSEGLSGYNEQFF. The CDR3 DNA follows: TGTGCCAGCAGTGAAGGCTTGTCAGGATACAATGAGCAGTTCTTC.

J is TRBJ2-3 and V is TRBV3-1 (or the pseudogene TRBV3-2); tentatively, D is TRBD2 (5 bases). Germline lookup yields CDR1 LGHDT and CDR2 YNNKEL (reference sequence). Deletions cut 0 bases from V and 5 bases from J, with 15 bases between. CDR3 length equals 16 residues. The CDR3 reads CASSQERAFSRDTQYF. CDR3 in DNA: TGTGCCAGCAGCCAAGAGAGGGCCTTCTCGAGAGATACGCAGTATTTT.

The chain carries TRBV29-1 and TRBJ2-7; 9 bases are shared with TRBD2. J was trimmed by 0 bases and V by 1 base; bases with no gene match: 7. The CDR3 runs 16 residues. The germline gives CDR1 SQVTM, CDR2 ANQGSEA. CDR3 sequence (DNA): TGCAGCGTTGAAGCGGGGGCTAGCGGGGACTCCTACGAGCAGTACTTC. Protein: CSVEAGASGDSYEQYF.

This rearrangement joins TRBV6-2 or TRBV6-3 to TRBJ2-1; D is uncertain. CDR3 length: 15 residues. CDR1 is MNHEY, CDR2 SVGEGT, per germline. V shed 6 bases and J shed 0 bases, with 12 bases lying between them. This chain's CDR3 is CASSVQAASYNEQFF. CDR3 sequence (DNA): TGTGCCAGCAGCGTGCAGGCCGCCTCCTACAATGAGCAGTTCTTC.

This clone has more than one count but fewer than ten. V usage is TRBV2 and J usage is TRBJ1-2; D gene unclear. The germline gives CDR1 SNHLY, CDR2 FYNNEI. The CDR3 is made up of 15 amino acids. V lost 4 bases to trimming and J lost 0 bases, with 12 bases between them. The CDR3 loop is CASSAAEVANYGYTF. The CDR3 nucleotides are TGTGCCAGCAGTGCAGCCGAAGTAGCTAACTATGGCTACACCTTC.

The CDR3 loop is CASSNRDRDAMNTEAFF. CDR3 in DNA: TGTGCCAGCAGCAACCGGGACAGGGACGCCATGAACACTGAAGCTTTCTTT. The rearrangement joins TRBV7-9 to TRBJ1-1, with 9 nucleotides matching TRBD1. CDR3 length: 17 amino acids. The V segment lost 5 bases and the J segment 0 bases; nucleotides outside the gene matches: 10. Germline V gene sequence: CDR1 SEHNR, CDR2 FQNEAQ (reference sequence). Using reference TRBV7-9 and TRBJ1-1 for the parts outside the CDR3, the full variable domain is DTGVSQNPRHKITKRGQNVTFRCDPISEHNRLYWYRQTLGQGPEFLTYFQNEAQLEKSRLLSDRFSAERPKGSFSTLEIQRTEQGDSAMYLCASSNRDRDAMNTEAFFGQGTRLTVV.

This clone was observed a single time. CDR3 in DNA: TGCGCCAGCAGCAGCCGGGACAGGGATGGCGAGCAGTACTTC. This translates into CASSSRDRDGEQYF. The chain carries TRBV5-1 and TRBJ2-7; 9 nucleotides align to TRBD1. J gave up 6 bases and V 4 bases, and 8 bases lay outside the gene matches. The germline V gene encodes CDR1 SGHRS and CDR2 YFSETQ. The length of the CDR3 is 14 residues.

V usage is TRBV5-1 and J usage is TRBJ2-3; 8 nucleotides line up with TRBD2. With V trimmed by 3 bases and J by 8 bases, 11 bases remained unmatched. Germline V gene lookup returns CDR1 SGHRS and CDR2 YFSETQ. This CDR3 has 15 residues. The CDR3 coding sequence is TGCGCCAGCAGCTCCTTCTCCGGGGGGGAGGGTACGCAGTATTTT. It translates to CASSSFSGGEGTQYF.

The chain combines TRBV7-6 with TRBJ2-3, with D uncertain. Germline V gene sequence: CDR1 SGHVS, CDR2 FNYEAQ. Trimming stripped 4 bases from V and 4 bases from J, with 12 bases between. The CDR3 spans 14 residues. CDR3 amino acids: CASSSRSKADTQYF. The CDR3 DNA follows: TGTGCCAGCAGCTCTCGGAGCAAAGCAGATACGCAGTATTTT.

This clone was detected only a few times. The chain uses TRBV27 and TRBJ1-5; possibly TRBD1 for D (5 bases). The CDR3 is 15 amino acids. V dropped 6 bases and J dropped 2 bases, with 14 bases sitting between them. From germline, CDR1 is MNHEY and CDR2 SMNVEV (reference sequence). Written as DNA, the CDR3 is TGTGCCAGCAGCCGAATCTCGACAGGCAATCAGCCCCAGCATTTT. Residues: CASSRISTGNQPQHF.